This entry lists 31 T cell receptor beta chains sequenced from one sample in a study of cytomegalovirus exposure and HLA in healthy donors. This PCR relied on a set of 60 Vbeta primers and 13 Jbeta primers. Profiling relied on immunoSEQ multiplex PCR, and the TCRdb table lists in-frame clones only, not all of them. Of 150,000 or so clones in the sample, roughly 74% are singletons; the top ten hold approximately 2.6%. The sample comprised PBMCs. The receptor set was obtained from a man aged 18 to 35 in good health and CMV-seronegative.

This rearrangement joins TRBV27 to TRBJ1-3, with 7 nucleotides matching TRBD1. Germline trimming cut 5 bases from V and 0 bases from J; bases unmatched to any gene: 7. This CDR3 comprises 16 residues. Germline CDR1 reads MNHEY; CDR2 reads SMNVEV (reference sequence). The CDR3: CASSPWTGPSGNTIYF. CDR3 DNA: TGTGCCAGCAGTCCTTGGACAGGTCCCTCTGGAAACACCATATATTTT.

J is TRBJ1-5 and V is TRBV28, with a weak D call TRBD1 (5 bases). This CDR3 spans 15 amino acids. V shed 2 bases and J shed 5 bases, with 13 bases lying between them. Germline CDR1 reads MDHEN; CDR2 reads SYDVKM. CDR3: CASSLTQGAHQPQHF. DNA of the CDR3: TGTGCCAGCAGTTTAACCCAGGGTGCGCATCAGCCCCAGCATTTT.

This clone was counted once. The chain couples TRBV9 to TRBJ1-5; D unclear. Germline loops: CDR1 SGDLS, CDR2 YYNGEE. The CDR3 spans 13 residues. Trimming left V 4 bases short and J 0 bases short, with 5 bases between. CDR3 loop: CASSTDSNQPQHF. The DNA of the CDR3 is TGTGCCAGCAGCACTGATAGCAATCAGCCCCAGCATTTT.

The chain carries TRBV7-8 and TRBJ2-2; 7 nucleotides align to TRBD1. Trimming removed 6 bases from V and 5 bases from J; junction bases left unmatched: 6. Germline V lookup: CDR1 SGHVS, CDR2 FQNEAQ. The CDR3 has 14 amino acids. CDR3 protein: CASRPNRGTGELFF. CDR3 bases: TGTGCCAGCAGACCAAACAGGGGTACCGGGGAGCTGTTTTTT.

This chain links TRBV6-5 with TRBJ2-7, with unresolved D. This CDR3 has 14 residues. The germline V gene has CDR1 MNHEY and CDR2 SVGAGI. Trimming cost V 0 bases and J 0 bases, with 6 bases left between them. The CDR3 DNA is TGTGCCAGCAGTTACTCGTTTTACTCCTACGAGCAGTACTTC. Protein sequence: CASSYSFYSYEQYF.

The J gene is TRBJ2-1, the V gene TRBV27; 8 bases are shared with TRBD2. The CDR3 totals 15 residues. V lost 6 bases to trimming and J lost 0 bases; unmatched junction nucleotides: 4. CDR1 and CDR2 from the germline V gene are MNHEY and SMNVEV (reference sequence). DNA of the CDR3: TGTGCCAGCAGCCCCGGGACTAGCTCCTACAATGAGCAGTTCTTC. It encodes CASSPGTSSYNEQFF.

This clone was observed a handful of times. This rearrangement joins TRBV5-5 to TRBJ2-5, with 8 bases matching TRBD2. The germline gives CDR1 SGHKS, CDR2 YYEKEE (reference sequence). Trimming removed 3 bases from V and 5 bases from J; junction bases left unmatched: 3. The CDR3 length is 13 residues. The CDR3 bases are TGTGCCAGCAGCTCCGGGGGGGCCGAGACCCAGTACTTC. It yields the protein CASSSGGAETQYF.

The gene calls are TRBV28 and TRBJ1-2, with D unresolved. The germline V and J ends were trimmed by 7 bases and 1 base, with 22 bases remaining between them. Per germline, CDR1 MDHEN and CDR2 SYDVKM. The CDR3 contains 17 residues. CDR3 DNA sequence: TGTGCCAGCACCAAGAAGTATATGAGGGATCTTAACTATGGCTACACCTTC. It specifies CASTKKYMRDLNYGYTF.

The chain joins TRBV12-5 to TRBJ2-3, with TRBD1 matching over 7 bases. J lost 6 bases, V lost 2 bases, and 2 bases had no gene match. CDR3 length equals 13 residues. Germline V gene sequence: CDR1 LGHNT, CDR2 FRNRAP. Here the CDR3 reads CASGLKGADTQYF. CDR3 sequence (DNA): TGTGCTAGTGGTTTGAAGGGGGCGGATACGCAGTATTTT.

V gene TRBV5-4 combines with J gene TRBJ1-3; TRBD1 agrees at 8 bases. The germline V gene encodes CDR1 SGHNT and CDR2 YYREEE (reference sequence). The ends lost 5 bases at V and 1 base at J; junction bases unmatched: 5. The CDR3 extends over 15 amino acids. The CDR3 spells CASRGTGGSGNTIYF. The CDR3 coding sequence is TGTGCCAGCAGGGGAACAGGGGGATCTGGAAACACCATATATTTT.

This chain uses TRBV30 with TRBJ2-7, with D possibly matching TRBD1 (6 bases). The length of the CDR3 is 14 residues. Germline V CDR1 and CDR2: GTSNPN, SVGIG (reference sequence). V lost 2 bases and J lost 3, with 14 bases in between. CDR3 region: CAWSPNTGFYEQYF. CDR3 nucleotide sequence: TGTGCCTGGAGTCCTAATACAGGGTTCTACGAGCAGTACTTC.

To note about this clone: The junction departs from the called germline gene at one end, perhaps through a read error. The chain recombines TRBV19 with TRBJ2-2; perhaps TRBD2 as D (5 bases). Germline assignment: CDR1 LNHDA and CDR2 SQIVND (reference sequence). The CDR3 length is 15 residues. CDR3 amino acids: CASSIHVANAGELFF. The CDR3 DNA reads as TGTGCCAGTAGTATCCACGTAGCGAACGCCGGGGAGCTGTTTTTT.

This chain connects TRBV7-3 to TRBJ2-1; weak D call: TRBD1 (7 bases). V was trimmed by 1 base and J by 5 bases, leaving 12 bases between them. The CDR3 has 15 amino acids. Germline V gives CDR1 SGHTA, CDR2 FQGTGA. CDR3 sequence: CASSLMAGGNNEQFF. The CDR3 bases are TGTGCCAGCAGCTTAATGGCAGGGGGGAACAATGAGCAGTTCTTC.

This clone has just one count. V is TRBV30 and J is TRBJ1-1; D perhaps matches TRBD1 (5 bases). The CDR3 is 13 residues long. Germline V gene data show CDR1 as GTSNPN and CDR2 as SVGIG (reference sequence). Between the trimmed V and J ends, which lost 1 base and 0 bases, there was a span of 6 bases. The CDR3 loop reads CAWSEGMNTEAFF. CDR3 coding DNA: TGTGCCTGGAGTGAGGGGATGAACACTGAAGCTTTCTTT.

The rearrangement links TRBV2 to TRBJ1-2; 12 bases map to TRBD1. V lost 7 bases and J lost 7; bases outside the gene matches: 19. The CDR3 is 18 residues long. In germline, CDR1 is SNHLY, CDR2 FYNNEI. The CDR3 loop reads CASIPPRGQGALWSGYTF. CDR3 coding DNA: TGTGCCAGCATCCCCCCTAGGGGACAGGGGGCCCTTTGGAGTGGCTACACCTTC.

The chain recombines TRBV5-1 with TRBJ1-5; D is unclear. The CDR3 is made up of 15 amino acids. The germline V gene encodes CDR1 SGHRS and CDR2 YFSETQ. V dropped 4 bases and J dropped 2 bases, with 13 bases sitting between them. CDR3 loop: CASSPIGLGNQPQHF. The CDR3 DNA follows: TGCGCCAGCAGCCCGATCGGTCTGGGCAATCAGCCCCAGCATTTT.

CDR3 protein: CAWIGGPGLGSEKLFF. In DNA form, the CDR3 reads TGTGCCTGGATTGGAGGGCCGGGCTTGGGGAGTGAAAAACTGTTTTTT. The rearrangement uses TRBV30 and TRBJ1-4; no clear D. The CDR3 runs to 16 residues. CDR1 and CDR2 from the germline V gene are GTSNPN and SVGIG (reference sequence). Between the trimmed V and J ends, which lost 4 bases and 7 bases, there was a span of 22 bases.

V gene TRBV5-4 combines with J gene TRBJ1-1, with a tentative D call TRBD1 (5 bases). CDR3 length equals 13 residues. Trimming removed 0 bases from V and 7 bases from J, with 10 bases in between. From germline, CDR1 is SGHNT and CDR2 YYREEE (reference sequence). Here the CDR3 DNA reads TGTGCCAGCAGCTTGGGACAGCCCAATGAAGCTTTCTTT. It codes for CASSLGQPNEAFF. The variable domain in full, with the rest retrieved from reference TRBV5-4 and TRBJ1-1, is ETGVTQSPTHLIKTRGQQVTLRCSSQSGHNTVSWYQQALGQGPQFIFQYYREEENGRGNFPPRFSGLQFPNYSSELNVNALELDDSALYLCASSLGQPNEAFFGQGTRLTVV.

This clone was detected only once. The chain links TRBV4-2 to TRBJ1-1, with D hard to call. Trimming took 6 bases from V and 1 from J, leaving 9 bases between them. CDR3 length: 13 residues. The germline V gene has CDR1 LGHNA and CDR2 YNFKEQ. The CDR3 region has the DNA TGTGCCAGCAGTCTATATCGGAACACTGAAGCTTTCTTT. It encodes CASSLYRNTEAFF.

V gene TRBV7-7 combines with J gene TRBJ2-7, with a possible D match to TRBD1 (5 bases). The CDR3 contains 15 residues. V lost 9 bases to trimming and J lost 0 bases, with 18 bases between them. Germline lookup yields CDR1 SSHAT and CDR2 FNYEAQ (reference sequence). The CDR3 region is CAREPRAQSSYEQYV. The CDR3 nucleotides read TGTGCCAGAGAACCCAGGGCACAGAGCTCCTACGAGCAGTACGTC.

This clone was found once. The V gene is TRBV5-6, the J gene TRBJ1-2; 8 bases are a match to TRBD1. The CDR3 extends over 17 amino acids. The V segment lost 3 bases and the J segment 4 bases; nucleotides outside the gene matches: 14. In germline, CDR1 is SGHDT, CDR2 YYEEEE. In DNA, the CDR3 is TGTGCCAGCAGCTCGGTTAATTCTCAGGGGGCTGGCTATGGCTACACCTTC. It encodes CASSSVNSQGAGYGYTF.

The chain recombines TRBV5-4 with TRBJ2-7; perhaps TRBD1 as D (6 bases). Germline V gene lookup returns CDR1 SGHNT and CDR2 YYREEE (reference sequence). This CDR3 has 14 residues. The germline V and J ends were trimmed by 2 bases and 6 bases, with 15 bases remaining between them. CDR3 nucleotides: TGTGCCAGCAGCTTTGGGCAGGGGACGCGCGAGCAGTACGTC. Translating gives CASSFGQGTREQYV.

This sequence joins TRBV19 and TRBJ2-3; the D gene is possibly TRBD1 (7 bases). The V end lost 7 bases, the J end lost 4 bases, and 21 bases lay between the germline ends. Germline-derived CDR1 and CDR2 are LNHDA and SQIVND (reference sequence). This CDR3 spans 16 amino acids. The CDR3 reads CASMPLGQGGSDTQYF. In DNA form, the CDR3 reads TGTGCCAGTATGCCTTTGGGGCAGGGGGGATCAGATACGCAGTATTTT.

This clone was detected only once. The chain recombines TRBV4-3 with TRBJ1-2; D is unclear. V lost 0 bases and J lost 7, with 9 bases in between. The CDR3 contains 13 residues. The germline gives CDR1 LGHNA, CDR2 YSLEER. The CDR3 protein is CASSQETHFGYTF. The DNA for the CDR3 is TGCGCCAGCAGCCAAGAAACTCATTTTGGCTACACCTTC.

A note on this clone: At one end the junction does not follow the germline gene, possibly because of a read error. This same CDR3 is encoded by further DNA sequences in the sample. This chain connects TRBV19 to TRBJ2-2; weak D call: TRBD1 (5 bases). The CDR3 is 16 residues long. The germline gives CDR1 LNHDA, CDR2 SQIVND (reference sequence). The CDR3 DNA reads as TGCGCCAGTAGTATAGATCAGGGCTACGTGACCGGGGAGCTGTTTTTT. Translating it yields CASSIDQGYVTGELFF.

V and J are TRBV2 and TRBJ2-5; D not resolved. Trimming stripped 1 base from V and 1 base from J, with 7 bases between. CDR3 length: 14 amino acids. Per the germline V gene, CDR1 is SNHLY and CDR2 is FYNNEI. CDR3 residues: CASSEVSSQETQYF. The CDR3, as DNA: TGTGCCAGCAGTGAAGTGTCTAGCCAAGAGACCCAGTACTTC.

This clone came up a few times. The chain joins TRBV11-2 to TRBJ2-7; the match to TRBD2 covers 7 bases. The CDR3 length is 15 residues. With 0 bases clipped from V and 3 bases from J, the junction kept 5 bases outside the gene matches. In germline, CDR1 is SGHAT, CDR2 FQNNGV. The CDR3 loop reads CASSLDLAVYYEQYV. The DNA of the CDR3 is TGTGCCAGCAGCTTAGATCTAGCGGTCTACTACGAGCAGTACGTC.

CDR3 DNA sequence: TGTGCCAGCAGTTCCCTCAGGCTAAGCAATCAGCCCCAGCATTTT. It encodes CASSSLRLSNQPQHF. The chain has TRBV28 and TRBJ1-5, with unresolved D. Germline-derived CDR1 and CDR2 are MDHEN and SYDVKM. The CDR3 loop spans 15 amino acids. V lost 4 bases to trimming and J lost 1 base, with 11 bases between them.

The V call is TRBV5-5, the J call TRBJ1-2; TRBD1 matches 7 bases. V trimming: 4 bases; J trimming: 1 base; junction bases outside the gene matches: 10. This CDR3 comprises 16 residues. Germline V gives CDR1 SGHKS, CDR2 YYEKEE (reference sequence). CDR3 bases: TGTGCCAGCAGCACCCAACCGGGACAGCTTAACTATGGCTACACCTTC. Translating gives CASSTQPGQLNYGYTF.

This clone came up once. V gene TRBV7-2 combines with J gene TRBJ1-1; no clear D. Germline CDR1 reads SGHTA; CDR2 reads FQGNSA. The length of the CDR3 is 12 residues. Trimming cost V 5 bases and J 7 bases, with 11 bases left between them. This CDR3 is CASSPYNGEAFF. CDR3 nucleotide sequence: TGTGCCAGCAGCCCTTATAACGGTGAAGCTTTCTTT.

V and J are TRBV11-2 and TRBJ1-1; TRBD1 might be the D (5 bases). The CDR3 runs to 14 residues. V dropped 5 bases and J dropped 1 base, with 11 bases sitting between them. Germline CDR1 and CDR2: SGHAT and FQNNGV. CDR3 in DNA: TGTGCCAGCAGCCCCTGGCAGGGGAACACTGAAGCTTTCTTT. Protein sequence: CASSPWQGNTEAFF.